A single sample gave rise to the 20 T cell receptor beta chains below, sequenced in a study of CD8+ T cells in alopecia areata. Extracted from the samples, RNA was reverse transcribed into cDNA to serve as the sequencing template. The data were produced by immunoSEQ multiplex PCR, yet TCRdb's version contains in-frame clones alone and is incomplete. The sample yields 150,000 to 200,000 clones, roughly 64% seen once. Treatment noted: oral pan-JAK inhibitor, 5-10 mg twice daily. The sample consisted of CD4+ T cells sorted from blood, taken at week 24, from a patient treated with tofacitinib. Receptors originate from a human donor with alopecia areata.

This sequence joins TRBV19 and TRBJ2-4; 14 bases map to TRBD2. Germline trimming cut 5 bases from V and 4 bases from J; bases unmatched to any gene: 13. The CDR3 totals 19 residues. Per germline, CDR1 LNHDA and CDR2 SQIVND (reference sequence). CDR3 residues: CASSPRTSGRPGKKNIQYF. In DNA, the CDR3 is TGTGCCAGTAGTCCTCGGACTAGCGGGAGGCCCGGCAAGAAAAACATTCAGTACTTC.

Here the CDR3 reads CAWGTGANGYTF. CDR3 DNA sequence: TGTGCCTGGGGGACAGGGGCGAATGGCTACACCTTC. The rearrangement links TRBV30 to TRBJ1-2; 10 positions match TRBD1. CDR1 and CDR2 (germline): GTSNPN, SVGIG (reference sequence). This CDR3 has 12 residues. Trimming at V came to 5 bases and at J to 6 bases, leaving 3 bases not matched to a gene.

This clone was seen only a few times. The V call is TRBV5-6, the J call TRBJ1-1; D gene unclear. V was pared by 0 bases and J by 1 base, with 4 bases between. The CDR3 extends over 13 amino acids. CDR1 SGHDT and CDR2 YYEEEE come from the germline V gene. The CDR3 DNA sequence: TGTGCCAGCAGCTTGGCAGGGAACACTGAAGCTTTCTTT. This codes for CASSLAGNTEAFF. Drawing the rest from reference TRBV5-6 and TRBJ1-1, the complete variable domain is DAGVTQSPTHLIKTRGQQVTLRCSPKSGHDTVSWYQQALGQGPQFIFQYYEEEERQRGNFPDRFSGHQFPNYSSELNVNALLLGDSALYLCASSLAGNTEAFFGQGTRLTVV.

The table lists this clone with a few counts. The chain joins TRBV5-1 to TRBJ2-7, with 9 positions matching TRBD1. V was clipped by 5 bases and J by 4 bases; unmatched bases: 16. The germline CDR1 and CDR2 sequences are SGHRS and YFSETQ. The CDR3 totals 17 residues. CDR3 sequence: CASSPGTGKVSLYEQYF. The CDR3 DNA sequence: TGCGCCAGCAGTCCCGGGACAGGGAAGGTCTCGCTTTACGAGCAGTACTTC.

For this clone: The same CDR3 can be traced to other DNA sequences in this sample. The CDR3 DNA reads TGCGCCAGCAGCTTCGAAGCGGGGACAGATACGCAGTATTTT. This encodes CASSFEAGTDTQYF. V usage is TRBV5-1 and J usage is TRBJ2-3; 7 nucleotides agree with TRBD2. The germline V gene encodes CDR1 SGHRS and CDR2 YFSETQ. Losses at the gene ends were 2 bases for V and 3 bases for J; bases not matched to a gene: 3. CDR3 size: 14 residues.

This clone has just a few counts. CDR3 in DNA: TGTGCCTGGAGTCGGACAGTCTACACTGAAGCTTTCTTT. Amino acids: CAWSRTVYTEAFF. The chain employs TRBV30 and TRBJ1-1; tentative D call: TRBD1 (6 bases). Germline values: CDR1 GTSNPN, CDR2 SVGIG (reference sequence). The ends were cut back, 2 bases at V and 3 bases at J, with 10 bases in the middle. The CDR3 runs 13 residues.

The chain combines TRBV15 with TRBJ1-2, with 7 bases identical to TRBD1. Per germline, CDR1 LNHNV and CDR2 YYDKDF (reference sequence). The length of the CDR3 is 14 residues. After removal of 0 bases from V and 7 bases from J, the junction contained 5 bases not matched to a gene. CDR3 sequence: CATSRDHRGFGYTF. The CDR3 DNA is TGTGCCACCAGCAGAGATCACAGGGGCTTTGGCTACACCTTC.

The J gene is TRBJ2-7, the V gene TRBV15; 8 bases align to TRBD1. The germline V gene has CDR1 LNHNV and CDR2 YYDKDF (reference sequence). V shed 0 bases and J 2 bases; nucleotides not matched to a gene: 3. This CDR3 comprises 15 residues. The DNA of the CDR3 is TGTGCCACCAGCAGAGACAACAGGGGGACCTACGAGCAGTACTTC. Translating it yields CATSRDNRGTYEQYF. Drawing the rest from reference TRBV15 and TRBJ2-7, the complete variable domain is DAMVIQNPRYQVTQFGKPVTLSCSQTLNHNVMYWYQQKSSQAPKLLFHYYDKDFNNEADTPDNFQSRRPNTSFCFLDIRSPGLGDTAMYLCATSRDNRGTYEQYFGPGTRLTVT.

CDR3 residues: CSVGTPGNTIYF. CDR3 in DNA: TGCAGCGTGGGGACTCCTGGAAACACCATATATTTT. The chain uses TRBV29-1 and TRBJ1-3, with D possibly matching TRBD1 (5 bases). Trimming left V 6 bases short and J 2 bases short, with 8 bases between. There are 12 residues in the CDR3. Germline CDR1 SQVTM, CDR2 ANQGSEA.

This clone has just one count. The chain is built from TRBV6-6 and TRBJ2-7, with D maybe TRBD2 (6 bases). V was trimmed by 1 base and J by 3 bases, leaving 10 bases between them. The CDR3 loop spans 14 amino acids. Germline loops: CDR1 MNHNY, CDR2 SVGAGI (reference sequence). The CDR3 is CASSYLDYNYEQYF. CDR3 DNA sequence: TGTGCCAGCAGTTACTTGGACTACAACTACGAGCAGTACTTC.

This clone was seen more than once but under ten times. This chain links TRBV9 with TRBJ2-3, with D maybe TRBD2 (6 bases). Germline CDR1 and CDR2: SGDLS and YYNGEE. Trimming stripped 3 bases from V and 3 bases from J, with 11 bases between. The CDR3 has 14 amino acids. CDR3 in DNA: TGTGCCAGCAGCGGTAGCGGACGAACAGATACGCAGTATTTT. This translates into CASSGSGRTDTQYF.

This chain links TRBV4-1 with TRBJ1-2, with a weak D call TRBD1 (5 bases). With 5 bases removed from V and 7 bases from J, the gap between germline ends came to 14 bases. Looked up from germline, CDR1 is MGHRA and CDR2 is YSYEKL. CDR3 length equals 13 residues. The CDR3, as DNA: TGCGCCAGCAGCGGTGATGGGGCTGGTGGCTACACCTTC. It encodes CASSGDGAGGYTF.

The chain carries TRBV27 and TRBJ2-7; D is unclear. Germline-derived CDR1 and CDR2 are MNHEY and SMNVEV (reference sequence). The CDR3 totals 14 residues. Trimming removed 4 bases from V and 2 bases from J, with 12 bases in between. The CDR3 sequence is CASSSTKGTYEQYF. The CDR3 bases are TGTGCCAGCAGTTCGACCAAGGGCACCTACGAGCAGTACTTC.

The gene calls are TRBV10-3 and TRBJ2-3, with 9 nucleotides matching TRBD2. Trimming cost V 4 bases and J 2 bases; bases outside gene matches: 4. CDR3 size: 15 residues. CDR1 ENHRY and CDR2 SYGVKD come from the germline V gene. The chain's CDR3 is CAISGLADSTDTQYF. CDR3 bases: TGTGCCATCAGTGGACTAGCGGATTCCACAGATACGCAGTATTTT.

The chain employs TRBV4-3 and TRBJ2-1, with 7 bases identical to TRBD2. Unmatched junction bases numbered 5, after V lost 4 bases and J lost 2 bases. Per germline, CDR1 LGHNA and CDR2 YSLEER. The CDR3 totals 15 residues. The CDR3 region is CASSRERGPYNEQFF. The CDR3 nucleotides are TGCGCCAGCAGCCGCGAGCGGGGCCCCTACAATGAGCAGTTCTTC.

This chain uses TRBV7-6 with TRBJ2-2; no firm D call. This CDR3 is 17 amino acids long. Germline V gene lookup returns CDR1 SGHVS and CDR2 FNYEAQ. V gave up 0 bases and J gave up 0 bases, with 11 bases separating them. The CDR3 loop is CASSLASTLANTGELFF. The CDR3 DNA follows: TGTGCCAGCAGCTTAGCGAGTACTCTAGCGAACACCGGGGAGCTGTTTTTT.

This clone was seen a few times. The J gene is TRBJ2-7, the V gene TRBV29-1; D not resolved. The CDR3 has 11 residues. CDR1 is SQVTM, CDR2 ANQGSEA, per germline. Trimming cost V 4 bases and J 12 bases, with 16 bases left between them. The CDR3 DNA reads TGCAGCGTTGGGAACAGTTGGGATAGGTACTTC. Protein: CSVGNSWDRYF.

The gene calls are TRBV14 and TRBJ1-2; the D is unclear. Germline loops: CDR1 SGHDN, CDR2 FVKESK. V was trimmed by 0 bases and J by 6 bases, leaving 5 bases between them. The CDR3 has 12 residues. CDR3 nucleotide sequence: TGTGCCAGCAGCCAAGACCCGAATGGCTACACCTTC. It specifies CASSQDPNGYTF.

The rearrangement uses TRBV7-9 and TRBJ2-3; 8 bases match TRBD1. The CDR3 has 16 amino acids. Germline V gene lookup returns CDR1 SEHNR and CDR2 FQNEAQ (reference sequence). The J segment lost 6 bases and the V segment lost 5 bases, leaving 13 bases of the junction unmatched. CDR3 in amino acids: CASSRPTGGSGDTQYF. The CDR3 nucleotides read TGTGCCAGCAGCAGACCTACAGGGGGTTCCGGGGATACGCAGTATTTT.

In this sample, this clone turned up a few times. This chain links TRBV5-4 with TRBJ2-5, with D possibly TRBD1 on 6 matching bases. Germline V lookup: CDR1 SGHNT, CDR2 YYREEE (reference sequence). This CDR3 has 15 amino acids. Trimming took 4 bases from V and 0 from J, leaving 13 bases between them. The CDR3 region has the DNA TGTGCCAGCAGCGCCTGGGACACCTACCAAGAGACCCAGTACTTC. Translation gives CASSAWDTYQETQYF.